This entry is about one TCR beta chain. Its antigen is not known. At the deep level, the assay was run. Using immunoSEQ multiplex PCR, the repertoire was profiled, and TCRdb retains in-frame clones only, with some absent. The sample carries about 2,100,000 clones, around 93% recorded once. Germline-derived CDR1 and CDR2 are SNHLY and FYNNEI. This CDR3 is 15 amino acids long. Trimming stripped 0 bases from V and 5 bases from J, with 13 bases between. This record comes from a study of shared clonotypes between healthy human individuals. Broader study findings: Sequencing depth was expected to affect clonotype sharing among donors. Naive CD4 clonotype sharing across several donors was roughly 5%. Rarefaction showed sorted-subset sequencing was incomplete despite large depth.

Naive CD8 cells lacked CD45RO and underwent positive selection for CCR7, leaving out terminally differentiated effector memory CD45RA+ cells. This receptor was obtained from a man aged 18 to 30 in good health. Some clones in this sample may be carry-over from other donors' samples. V gene TRBV2 combines with J gene TRBJ1-1; no definite D call. Source material: naive CD8+ T cells from PBMCs. The CDR3 here is CASSEALGLGTEAFF. In DNA form, the CDR3 reads TGTGCCAGCAGTGAAGCGCTTGGTTTAGGTACTGAAGCTTTCTTT. Complete variable domain (other parts from reference TRBV2 and TRBJ1-1): EPEVTQTPSHQVTQMGQEVILRCVPISNHLYFYWYRQILGQKVEFLVSFYNNEISEKSEIFDDQFSVERPDGSNFTLKIRSTKLEDSAMYFCASSEALGLGTEAFFGQGTRLTVV.